These 30 T cell receptor beta chains originate from one sample sequenced in a study of cytomegalovirus exposure and HLA in healthy donors. Vbeta (60) and Jbeta (13) primers were used in the PCR. The repertoire was sequenced with immunoSEQ multiplex PCR; TCRdb's copy has only in-frame clones and lacks some. The table has fewer than 200,000 clones, around 69% seen once; the top ten hold over 1.2%. The sample taken for sequencing was PBMCs. All receptors come from a man between 60 and 75 years old in good health and CMV-seronegative.

This clone was picked up one time. This chain connects TRBV28 to TRBJ2-7, with 7 bases lining up with TRBD2. The V segment lost 4 bases and the J segment 2 bases; nucleotides outside the gene matches: 8. The CDR3 is made up of 15 amino acids. From germline, CDR1 is MDHEN and CDR2 SYDVKM. This CDR3 reads CASSSPGLLPYEQYF. For the CDR3, the DNA is TGTGCCAGCAGTTCCCCGGGACTATTACCCTACGAGCAGTACTTC.

J is TRBJ1-1 and V is TRBV7-2, with 11 nucleotides matching TRBD1. J lost 6 bases, V lost 5 bases, and 8 bases had no gene match. The germline V gene has CDR1 SGHTA and CDR2 FQGNSA. The CDR3 is made up of 15 amino acids. The CDR3 nucleotides read TGTGCCAGCAGCCGGACAGGGGGCGGGCCGGCTGAAGCTTTCTTT. Translated, it gives CASSRTGGGPAEAFF.

This chain links TRBV27 with TRBJ1-4, with TRBD1 matching 9 bases. V gave up 7 bases and J gave up 8 bases; unmatched junction bases: 11. CDR3 length equals 15 residues. The germline V gene has CDR1 MNHEY and CDR2 SMNVEV (reference sequence). CDR3 region: CASKLMGQGGEKLFF. DNA of the CDR3: TGTGCCAGCAAGCTAATGGGACAGGGCGGGGAAAAACTGTTTTTT.

This chain connects TRBV5-1 to TRBJ2-3, with 8 bases lining up with TRBD1. Germline V gives CDR1 SGHRS, CDR2 YFSETQ. The CDR3 totals 14 residues. The ends lost 4 bases at V and 3 bases at J; junction bases unmatched: 4. CDR3 sequence: CASSPDRATDTQYF. CDR3 DNA: TGCGCCAGCAGCCCGGACAGGGCAACAGATACGCAGTATTTT.

The chain couples TRBV2 to TRBJ2-5; 12 bases are a match to TRBD2. CDR1 SNHLY and CDR2 FYNNEI come from the germline V gene. The CDR3 contains 16 residues. The junction had 7 bases not matched to a gene; V was cut back by 3 bases and J by 5 bases. CDR3 DNA: TGTGCCAGCAGTGATGCTAGCGGGGGGGCCGGGGAGACCCAGTACTTC. Translation: CASSDASGGAGETQYF.

This clone was picked up one time. The chain uses TRBV6-4 and TRBJ1-1, with D tentatively TRBD1 (5 bases). This CDR3 region has 15 residues. Trimming cost V 7 bases and J 0 bases, with 15 bases left between them. Germline lookup yields CDR1 MRHNA and CDR2 SNTAGT. CDR3 nucleotides: TGTGCCAGCAACAGTCGCCCGGGGGTGAACACTGAAGCTTTCTTT. This encodes CASNSRPGVNTEAFF.

The V gene is TRBV30, the J gene TRBJ1-1; 7 bases map to TRBD1. The CDR3 loop spans 15 amino acids. Germline V CDR1 and CDR2: GTSNPN, SVGIG (reference sequence). Trimming removed 2 bases from V and 5 bases from J; junction bases left unmatched: 11. The CDR3 loop is CAWSSRQGRGTEAFF. CDR3 coding DNA: TGTGCCTGGAGTTCAAGACAGGGTAGGGGAACTGAAGCTTTCTTT.

J is TRBJ1-2 and V is TRBV25-1; possibly TRBD1 for D (5 bases). Between the trimmed V and J ends, which lost 6 bases and 0 bases, there was a span of 11 bases. This CDR3 has 14 amino acids. Germline CDR1 and CDR2: MGHDK and SYGVNS. DNA for the CDR3: TGTGCCAGCAGACAGGACGGAGCTAACTATGGCTACACCTTC. This encodes CASRQDGANYGYTF.

This clone was seen only a few times. This chain connects TRBV6-5 to TRBJ2-3; 11 bases match TRBD2. Germline V gene data show CDR1 as MNHEY and CDR2 as SVGAGI. J was trimmed by 4 bases and V by 4 bases; bases with no gene match: 4. The CDR3 covers 15 residues. Written as DNA, the CDR3 is TGTGCCAGCAGTTTTAGCGGGAGGGCGGCAGATACGCAGTATTTT. Its translation: CASSFSGRAADTQYF.

The J gene is TRBJ1-5, the V gene TRBV30, with 11 bases lining up with TRBD1. This CDR3 spans 15 amino acids. Per germline, CDR1 GTSNPN and CDR2 SVGIG (reference sequence). With 2 bases clipped from V and 4 bases from J, the junction kept 4 bases outside the gene matches. CDR3 sequence reads: CAWSQDRGRNQPQHF. The CDR3 DNA reads as TGTGCCTGGAGTCAGGACAGGGGGCGAAATCAGCCCCAGCATTTT.

The J gene is TRBJ2-2, the V gene TRBV7-6; 9 nucleotides agree with TRBD1. In germline, CDR1 is SGHVS, CDR2 FNYEAQ. The CDR3 extends over 15 amino acids. Trimming at V came to 5 bases and at J to 6 bases, leaving 7 bases not matched to a gene. The chain's CDR3 is CASSHGQGRAGELFF. The CDR3 coding sequence is TGTGCCAGCAGCCACGGACAGGGGAGGGCCGGGGAGCTGTTTTTT.

The chain employs TRBV4-1 and TRBJ2-3; possibly TRBD2 for D (6 bases). The germline gives CDR1 MGHRA, CDR2 YSYEKL. The CDR3 sequence is 17 residues long. V was shortened by 4 bases and J by 4 bases, with 21 bases between the two germline ends. Here the CDR3 DNA reads TGCGCCAGCAGCCTGGTGGTATATGAGGAGGGATCAGATACGCAGTATTTT. It yields the protein CASSLVVYEEGSDTQYF.

The chain carries TRBV5-6 and TRBJ1-6; TRBD1 might be the D (5 bases). This CDR3 is built from 14 residues. Trimming cost V 4 bases and J 2 bases, with 7 bases left between them. The germline V gene encodes CDR1 SGHDT and CDR2 YYEEEE. This CDR3 is CASSRGTYNSPLHF. The CDR3 DNA follows: TGTGCCAGCAGCCGGGGGACCTATAATTCACCCCTCCACTTT.

This chain joins TRBV7-2 and TRBJ1-3; no clear D gene. Germline V gene data show CDR1 as SGHTA and CDR2 as FQGNSA. This CDR3 is 16 amino acids long. Trimming removed 1 base from V and 2 bases from J, with 12 bases in between. This chain's CDR3 is CASSLVGRAPGNTIYF. The DNA for the CDR3 is TGTGCCAGCAGCTTAGTAGGGCGGGCGCCTGGAAACACCATATATTTT.

The chain links TRBV28 to TRBJ1-1; D may be TRBD1 (5 bases). Trimming took 6 bases from V and 3 from J, leaving 17 bases between them. CDR1 is MDHEN, CDR2 SYDVKM, per germline. This CDR3 is built from 15 residues. CDR3 nucleotide sequence: TGTGCCAGCAGGATTTCGGGGGGAGGGCACACTGAAGCTTTCTTT. The encoded protein is CASRISGGGHTEAFF. The full variable domain, rest sourced from reference TRBV28 and TRBJ1-1, is DVKVTQSSRYLVKRTGEKVFLECVQDMDHENMFWYRQDPGLGLRLIYFSYDVKMKEKGDIPEGYSVSREKKERFSLILESASTNQTSMYLCASRISGGGHTEAFFGQGTRLTVV.

This clone was counted only a few times. The J gene is TRBJ2-5, the V gene TRBV7-2, with 12 bases that match TRBD2. CDR3 length: 15 amino acids. Per germline, CDR1 SGHTA and CDR2 FQGNSA. Losses at the gene ends were 3 bases for V and 2 bases for J; bases not matched to a gene: 1. The CDR3 nucleotides are TGTGCCAGCAGCTTCGGACTAGCGGGGCAAGAGACCCAGTACTTC. This gives the protein CASSFGLAGQETQYF.

The chain employs TRBV25-1 and TRBJ1-1, with TRBD1 as a possible D gene (6 bases). The CDR3 sequence is 16 residues long. V was clipped by 6 bases and J by 0 bases, with 17 bases between them. Germline lookup yields CDR1 MGHDK and CDR2 SYGVNS. CDR3 amino acids: CASSTGTSSMNTEAFF. The DNA of the CDR3 is TGTGCCAGCAGCACCGGGACATCCTCGATGAACACTGAAGCTTTCTTT.

This sequence joins TRBV28 and TRBJ2-7, with 9 bases lining up with TRBD2. The CDR3 length is 14 residues. J gave up 8 bases and V 4 bases, and 9 bases lay outside the gene matches. Germline V lookup: CDR1 MDHEN, CDR2 SYDVKM. CDR3 in amino acids: CASSSLPTSGQQYF. The CDR3, as DNA: TGTGCCAGCAGTTCCCTCCCGACTAGCGGCCAGCAGTACTTC.

The chain links TRBV9 to TRBJ2-2; 7 positions match TRBD2. The germline V gene encodes CDR1 SGDLS and CDR2 YYNGEE. This CDR3 is 17 amino acids long. V lost 4 bases, J lost 0 bases, and 9 bases stayed unmatched. CDR3 DNA sequence: TGTGCCAGCAGCTACCTTACGGGGGGTCCGAACACCGGGGAGCTGTTTTTT. Translation gives CASSYLTGGPNTGELFF.

This rearrangement joins TRBV7-7 to TRBJ1-1; perhaps TRBD1 as D (6 bases). The CDR3 totals 13 residues. Trimming took off 8 bases at V and 0 bases at J, with 10 bases between the two ends. Per the germline V gene, CDR1 is SSHAT and CDR2 is FNYEAQ (reference sequence). In DNA, the CDR3 is TGTGCCAGCTCTACAGGGCTGAACACTGAAGCTTTCTTT. As protein: CASSTGLNTEAFF.

The rearrangement joins TRBV27 to TRBJ2-1; D perhaps matches TRBD1 (7 bases). CDR3 length: 15 residues. Trimming removed 5 bases at V and 2 bases at J, with 13 bases between. CDR1 is MNHEY and CDR2 is SMNVEV in the germline V gene (reference sequence). The CDR3 region has the DNA TGTGCCAGCAGTACGGCGGGGACAGCCTACAATGAGCAGTTCTTC. Translating it yields CASSTAGTAYNEQFF.

The chain couples TRBV12-2 to TRBJ1-1; the table calls TRBD1, which could not be checked here. TRBV12-2 is a recognized pseudogene. This CDR3 is 15 amino acids long. The CDR3 bases are TGTGCAAGTCGCTTCTGGACAGGGAGAAACACTGAAGCTTTCTTT. This codes for CASRFWTGRNTEAFF.

In the case of this clone: A junction boundary mismatches the germline segment, possibly from a read error. J is TRBJ2-2 and V is TRBV5-1; the match to TRBD2 covers 9 bases. Germline V CDR1 and CDR2: SGHRS, YFSETQ. The CDR3 length is 16 residues. The CDR3 loop is CASGLGTSPNTGELFF. The CDR3 bases are TGCGCCAGCGGCTTAGGGACTAGCCCGAACACCGGGGAGCTGTTTTTT.

The rearrangement uses TRBV19 and TRBJ2-7, with D perhaps TRBD1 (6 bases). Germline V gene sequence: CDR1 LNHDA, CDR2 SQIVND (reference sequence). The CDR3 spans 13 residues. V was pared by 3 bases and J by 4 bases, with 10 bases between. The CDR3 region is CASSIPGEYEQYF. The CDR3 coding sequence is TGTGCCAGTAGTATTCCAGGGGAATACGAGCAGTACTTC.

This clone occurred a few times. CDR3 nucleotide sequence: TGTGCCAGCACCCTCCCAGGGAAGGGCGAACTGTTTTTT. Translating it yields CASTLPGKGELFF. This chain joins TRBV28 and TRBJ2-2, with D perhaps matching TRBD1 (5 bases). Trimming shortened V by 7 bases and J by 14 bases, and 20 bases separated the two germline ends. Germline V gene data show CDR1 as MDHEN and CDR2 as SYDVKM. There are 13 residues in the CDR3.

This clone was picked up one time. The V call is TRBV7-2, the J call TRBJ2-1; TRBD2 aligns across 7 bases. Per the germline V gene, CDR1 is SGHTA and CDR2 is FQGNSA. V dropped 2 bases and J dropped 8; count of bases not matched to a gene: 6. The CDR3 covers 14 residues. CDR3 sequence: CASSLWTSSDEQFF. The CDR3 DNA reads as TGTGCCAGCAGCTTATGGACTAGTAGCGATGAGCAGTTCTTC.

This clone appeared a single time. The V gene is TRBV5-4, the J gene TRBJ2-7; 9 bases fit TRBD2. Germline CDR1 SGHNT, CDR2 YYREEE (reference sequence). Trimming cost V 0 bases and J 5 bases; bases outside gene matches: 3. The CDR3 runs to 14 residues. The CDR3 DNA sequence: TGTGCCAGCAGCTTGGATAGCGGGAGCAACGAGCAGTACTTC. Its protein product is CASSLDSGSNEQYF.

The V call is TRBV9, the J call TRBJ2-3; 9 nucleotides line up with TRBD2. The V gene end was trimmed by 6 bases and the J gene end by 0 bases; junction bases not matched to a gene: 11. Germline V gives CDR1 SGDLS, CDR2 YYNGEE. This CDR3 contains 17 residues. The CDR3 DNA sequence: TGTGCCAGCACGAGATTGGGTAGCGGGGGCAGCACAGATACGCAGTATTTT. Its protein is CASTRLGSGGSTDTQYF.

The V and J genes are TRBV7-2 and TRBJ1-1, with D tentatively TRBD1 (6 bases). This CDR3 comprises 14 residues. Germline V gene data show CDR1 as SGHTA and CDR2 as FQGNSA. With 4 bases removed from V and 3 bases from J, the gap between germline ends came to 12 bases. In DNA form, the CDR3 reads TGTGCCAGCAGCTCAACAGGGTTATACACTGAAGCTTTCTTT. Its translation: CASSSTGLYTEAFF.

The CDR3 DNA reads as TGCGCCAGCAGCCCCATACAGGGGTCCGGGGAGCTGTTTTTT. It yields the protein CASSPIQGSGELFF. The chain employs TRBV5-1 and TRBJ2-2; 7 bases are shared with TRBD1. Germline V lookup: CDR1 SGHRS, CDR2 YFSETQ. Germline trimming cut 4 bases from V and 6 bases from J; bases unmatched to any gene: 6. The CDR3 covers 14 residues.